The clone carrying this TCR beta chain was seen a handful of times. The table came from immunoSEQ multiplex PCR; TCRdb's copy has only in-frame clones and leaves some out. The repertoire holds 250,000 to 350,000 clones, with 84% as singletons. Looked up from germline, CDR1 is MNHEY and CDR2 is SMNVEV (reference sequence). Trimming took 5 bases from V and 6 from J, leaving 17 bases between them. The CDR3 contains 15 residues. This record comes from a study of blood T cell repertoires in COVID-19. Study overall: The United States, Italy and Spain provided the acute and convalescent COVID-19 samples. From T cells, B-cell-depleted T cells, or PBMCs came the material, which was cDNA or gDNA.

Seattle patients were enrolled during active infection and followed longitudinally. The receptor was isolated from a human donor with COVID-19, enrolled during active disease. The donor label of this sample is uncertain. J is TRBJ2-1 and V is TRBV27; D is possibly TRBD1 (6 bases). Specimen: peripheral blood. Here the CDR3 DNA reads TGTGCCAGCAGTCGGGACACTGGGTTGTTCAATGAGCAGTTCTTC. Protein product: CASSRDTGLFNEQFF.